This is a list of T cell receptor beta chains from one sample in a study of monozygotic twins with inflammatory bowel disease. With the 5' RACE reads reprocessed, TCRdb shows one record per CDR3 protein and no DNA. This sample's table reports roughly 90,000 distinct CDR3 sequences. Sequencing was done on a sample of blood. These receptors were collected from a human donor with ulcerative colitis or Crohn's disease, or a healthy co-twin of an affected twin (not recorded which). Both conserved end residues are part of each CDR3.

v_gene: TRBV5-4; len: 12; j_gene: TRBJ2-4; CDR3aa: CATGQSSNIQYF
v_gene: TRBV29-1; len: 13; j_gene: TRBJ1-1; CDR3aa: CSVGQGARAEAFF
v_gene: TRBV12-3/TRBV12-4; len: 17; j_gene: TRBJ2-7; CDR3aa: CASSRGPGTGVPYEQYF
v_gene: TRBV20-1; len: 13; j_gene: TRBJ1-2; CDR3aa: CSAESGQGDGYTF
v_gene: TRBV12-3/TRBV12-4; len: 11; j_gene: TRBJ2-3; CDR3aa: CVTMGRGTQYF
v_gene: TRBV10-2; len: 15; j_gene: TRBJ1-5; CDR3aa: CASSANRDTHQPQHF
v_gene: TRBV6-1; len: 15; j_gene: TRBJ1-1; CDR3aa: CASKPGRLLGTEAFF
v_gene: TRBV5-4; len: 15; j_gene: TRBJ2-5; CDR3aa: CASSFPGLASETQYF
v_gene: TRBV20-1; len: 15; j_gene: TRBJ2-4; CDR3aa: CSALQGQGAKNIQYF
v_gene: TRBV27; len: 15; j_gene: TRBJ1-1; CDR3aa: CASSLAGRMNTEAFF
v_gene: TRBV29-1; len: 13; j_gene: TRBJ2-6; CDR3aa: CSVRVSGANVLTF
v_gene: TRBV25-1; len: 13; j_gene: TRBJ2-5; CDR3aa: CASTAGDQETQYF
v_gene: TRBV4-2; len: 15; j_gene: TRBJ2-1; CDR3aa: CASSHQGGPGREEFF
v_gene: TRBV7-6; len: 16; j_gene: TRBJ1-3; CDR3aa: CASSLEGRMSGNTIYF
v_gene: TRBV10-3; len: 16; j_gene: TRBJ1-2; CDR3aa: CAISQLARGTNYGYTF
v_gene: TRBV3-1; len: 15; j_gene: TRBJ2-1; CDR3aa: CASSLGTGSPNEQFF
v_gene: TRBV12-3/TRBV12-4; len: 13; j_gene: TRBJ2-3; CDR3aa: CASRDLARDTQYF
v_gene: TRBV6-5; len: 15; j_gene: TRBJ2-5; CDR3aa: CASSYSWGSGETQYF
v_gene: TRBV18; len: 16; j_gene: TRBJ2-7; CDR3aa: CASSPGDSGADYEQYF
v_gene: TRBV20-1; len: 16; j_gene: TRBJ2-3; CDR3aa: CSARSGTSARTDTQYF
v_gene: TRBV18; len: 14; j_gene: TRBJ2-5; CDR3aa: CASSRSGLQETQYF
v_gene: TRBV27; len: 13; j_gene: TRBJ1-1; CDR3aa: CASSSKWNTEAFF
v_gene: TRBV14; len: 16; j_gene: TRBJ2-3; CDR3aa: CASSQVYGGYTDTQYF
v_gene: TRBV12-3/TRBV12-4; len: 13; j_gene: TRBJ2-2; CDR3aa: CASVRGNTGELFF
v_gene: TRBV3-1; len: 13; j_gene: TRBJ2-1; CDR3aa: CASSQEQGTQQFF
v_gene: TRBV5-1; len: 13; j_gene: TRBJ2-3; CDR3aa: CASSAGIADTQYF
v_gene: TRBV15; len: 13; j_gene: TRBJ2-7; CDR3aa: CATSRDQRAGQYF